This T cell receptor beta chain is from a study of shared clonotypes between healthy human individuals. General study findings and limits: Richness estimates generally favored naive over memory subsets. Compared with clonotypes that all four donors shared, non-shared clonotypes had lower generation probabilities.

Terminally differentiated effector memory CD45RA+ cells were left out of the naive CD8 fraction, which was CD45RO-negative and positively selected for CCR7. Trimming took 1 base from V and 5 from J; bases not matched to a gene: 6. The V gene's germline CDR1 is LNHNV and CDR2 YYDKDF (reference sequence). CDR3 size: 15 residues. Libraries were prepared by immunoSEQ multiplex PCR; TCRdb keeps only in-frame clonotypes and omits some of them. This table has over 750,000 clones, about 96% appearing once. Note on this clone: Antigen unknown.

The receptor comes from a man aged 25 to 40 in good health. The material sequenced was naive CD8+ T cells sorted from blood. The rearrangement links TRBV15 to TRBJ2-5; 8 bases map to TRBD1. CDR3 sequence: CATSRASRGLETQYF. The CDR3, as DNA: TGTGCCACCAGCAGAGCGTCCAGGGGGCTTGAGACCCAGTACTTC.